This TCR beta chain was documented in a study of glioma-infiltrating T cells. Study conclusions and caveats: Very few CDR3 sequences were shared between tissue and blood. Tissue-blood divergence was below expectation in non-neoplastic patients, above in gliomas.

Notes on this clonotype: Its antigen is undetermined. A much larger clone sits a single nucleotide away, making a read error possible.

CDR3 length: 15 amino acids. The trim removed 4 bases at V and 2 bases at J, leaving 8 bases unmatched. CDR1 and CDR2 (germline): MNHEY, SVGAGI. Amplification of TCR alpha and beta CDR3 regions from RNA used iRepertoire nested multiplex PCR. For one-step reverse transcription and amplification, about 85-400 ng of tissue mRNA or PBMC total RNA was used. MiXCR was run by TCRdb on the multiplex PCR reads, yielding one entry per CDR3 protein. The table has fewer than 90,000 distinct CDR3 sequences, 23% seen once. The sequencing sample was made of glioma tissue, nonneoplastic brain tissue, or PBMCs (not recorded which). This chain joins TRBV6-5 and TRBJ2-7; TRBD1 matches 7 bases. This TCR was recovered from a human donor with low-grade glioma or glioblastoma, undergoing nonglioma brain surgery, or in good health (not recorded which). CDR3 in amino acids: CASSSGTVLAYEQYF. The DNA of the CDR3 is TGTGCCAGCAGTTCCGGGACAGTGCTGGCCTACGAGCAGTACTTC.